One and the same sample provided the 7 T cell receptor beta chains below, sequenced in a study of blood T cell repertoires in COVID-19. Clones were read by immunoSEQ multiplex PCR, and TCRdb kept only the in-frame ones, dropping some. The profile shows 64,000 or so clones, 86% of them singletons. The sequenced sample consisted of peripheral blood. The source is a man aged 35-49 years with acute or convalescent COVID-19.

The chain uses TRBV9 and TRBJ2-1; 7 nucleotides align to TRBD1. The CDR3 consists of 14 residues. The trim removed 3 bases at V and 9 bases at J, leaving 9 bases unmatched. Germline loops: CDR1 SGDLS, CDR2 YYNGEE. The DNA of the CDR3 is TGTGCCAGCAGCGCCCGGACAGGCACGGGTGAGCAGTTCTTC. Its protein is CASSARTGTGEQFF.

The V and J genes are TRBV5-1 and TRBJ2-6, with TRBD1 matching 8 bases. The CDR3 spans 19 residues. The ends lost 4 bases at V and 0 bases at J; junction bases unmatched: 12. Germline assignment: CDR1 SGHRS and CDR2 YFSETQ. CDR3 in amino acids: CASSPLPGTGVSGANVLTF. The CDR3 DNA is TGCGCCAGCAGCCCCCTGCCCGGGACAGGCGTCTCTGGGGCCAACGTCCTGACTTTC.

The V call is TRBV6-2 or TRBV6-3, the J call TRBJ1-2, with D perhaps matching TRBD1 (5 bases). The germline CDR1 and CDR2 sequences are MNHEY and SVGEGT. Trimming stripped 2 bases from V and 8 bases from J, with 12 bases between. The CDR3 is made up of 13 amino acids. CDR3 DNA: TGTGCCAGCAGTTACGTGGCAGGGTCAGGCTACACCTTC. Its protein is CASSYVAGSGYTF.

This chain connects TRBV7-3 to TRBJ2-1; 10 nucleotides line up with TRBD2. Germline values: CDR1 SGHTA, CDR2 FQGTGA. The CDR3 totals 17 residues. The junction had 10 bases not matched to a gene; V was cut back by 5 bases and J by 3 bases. The CDR3 reads CASSPAIIAGGYNEQFF. The CDR3 region has the DNA TGTGCCAGCAGCCCCGCAATTATAGCGGGGGGCTACAATGAGCAGTTCTTC.

This clone was counted a few times. This rearrangement joins TRBV24-1 to TRBJ1-3; D call uncertain. Germline lookup yields CDR1 KGHDR and CDR2 SFDVKD. Trimming took 1 base from V and 5 from J, leaving 2 bases between them. This CDR3 contains 12 residues. DNA of the CDR3: TGTGCCACCAGTGATTTCAGAAACACCATATATTTT. Its translation is CATSDFRNTIYF.

This chain uses TRBV9 with TRBJ2-3, with TRBD1 matching over 7 bases. This CDR3 contains 14 residues. CDR1 SGDLS and CDR2 YYNGEE come from the germline V gene. The junction had 3 bases not matched to a gene; V was cut back by 0 bases and J by 5 bases. The CDR3 sequence: CASSVVGQQDTQYF. CDR3 bases: TGTGCCAGCAGCGTAGTGGGACAGCAAGATACGCAGTATTTT. The complete variable domain, with remaining parts taken from reference TRBV9 and TRBJ2-3, reads DSGVTQTPKHLITATGQRVTLRCSPRSGDLSVYWYQQSLDQGLQFLIQYYNGEERAKGNILERFSAQQFPDLHSELNLSSLELGDSALYFCASSVVGQQDTQYFGPGTRLTVL.

This clone was seen more than once but under ten times. The chain joins TRBV9 to TRBJ2-2; 11 bases line up with TRBD2. In germline, CDR1 is SGDLS, CDR2 YYNGEE. CDR3 length equals 17 residues. V dropped 0 bases and J dropped 3; count of bases not matched to a gene: 4. CDR3 nucleotide sequence: TGTGCCAGCAGCGTAGCTAGCGGGGGGACGTACACCGGGGAGCTGTTTTTT. Amino acids: CASSVASGGTYTGELFF.